The rows below give T cell receptor beta chains drawn from one sample of a study of T cell changes during pregnancy in multiple sclerosis. Profiled with immunoSEQ multiplex PCR; TCRdb holds only in-frame clones, not every one. The sample holds some 60,000 clones, about 87% seen once. The sample consisted of peripheral blood from another person, used as feeder cells. These receptors were taken from a human donor whose cells served as feeder cells for cultures in a pregnancy study. CDR3s include the opening cysteine and the closing phenylalanine or tryptophan. The D gene is left open where the match is weak. Rows give clone size only sometimes, using once, few, many, or a class for an expanded clone.

length | J | size | D | V | DNA | CDR3
13 | TRBJ1-5 | once | TRBD1 | TRBV2 | TGTGCCAGCAGCGACAGGGGAGGTCAGCCCCAGCATTTT | CASSDRGGQPQHF
16 | TRBJ1-5 | - | TRBD1 | TRBV27 | TGTGCCAGCAGTTCTTTGGACAGGGGAGGAAATCAGCCCCAGCATTTT | CASSSLDRGGNQPQHF
14 | TRBJ2-2 | - | - | TRBV5-1 | TGCGCCAGCAGCTTGTCCCCCCCCACCGGGGAGCTGTTTTTT | CASSLSPPTGELFF
15 | TRBJ2-3 | once | TRBD1 | TRBV27 | TGTGCCAGCAGACTCTCGGACAGGGGCAGAGATACGCAGTATTTT | CASRLSDRGRDTQYF
16 | TRBJ2-7 | once | TRBD1 | TRBV11-2 | TGTGCCAGCAGCCCTCGACAGGGGGGATTCAACTACGAGCAGTACTTC | CASSPRQGGFNYEQYF
14 | TRBJ1-2 | - | - | TRBV7-2 | TGTGCCAGCAGCTTAGCTGGGCCCGGTAGAGGCTACACCTTC | CASSLAGPGRGYTF
14 | TRBJ2-3 | - | - | TRBV6-6 | TGTGCCAGCAGTTGGACAATAAGCACAGATACGCAGTATTTT | CASSWTISTDTQYF
14 | TRBJ2-7 | - | TRBD1 | TRBV6-7 | TGTGCCAGCAGTTGGCCGGGACAGGGCTACGAGCAGTACTTC | CASSWPGQGYEQYF
14 | TRBJ2-3 | - | - | TRBV5-1 | TGCGCCAGCAGCGAGCGGGTGGGCACAGATACGCAGTATTTT | CASSERVGTDTQYF
17 | TRBJ2-6 | - | TRBD1 | TRBV5-8 | TGTGCCAGCAGCTCCGGGACAGGGAACTCTGGGGCCAACGTCCTGACTTTC | CASSSGTGNSGANVLTF
14 | TRBJ2-7 | - | - | TRBV15 | TGTGCCACCAGCAGAGGTGGGTTCTACTACGAGCAGTACTTC | CATSRGGFYYEQYF
15 | TRBJ1-1 | - | - | TRBV6-1 | TGTGCCAGCAGTGAAGTAATCTCCATGAACACTGAAGCTTTCTTT | CASSEVISMNTEAFF
14 | TRBJ1-1 | - | - | TRBV5-4 | TGTGCCAGCAGGGGAGCAGGGGTGAACACTGAAGCTTTCTTT | CASRGAGVNTEAFF
15 | TRBJ2-2 | - | - | TRBV6-5 | TGTGCCAGCGGGGCTAGTGCTGCGAACACCGGGGAGCTGTTTTTT | CASGASAANTGELFF
15 | TRBJ2-7 | - | - | TRBV30 | TGTGCCTGGAGTCCAGGGACATCAGCGACCTACGAGCAGTACTTC | CAWSPGTSATYEQYF